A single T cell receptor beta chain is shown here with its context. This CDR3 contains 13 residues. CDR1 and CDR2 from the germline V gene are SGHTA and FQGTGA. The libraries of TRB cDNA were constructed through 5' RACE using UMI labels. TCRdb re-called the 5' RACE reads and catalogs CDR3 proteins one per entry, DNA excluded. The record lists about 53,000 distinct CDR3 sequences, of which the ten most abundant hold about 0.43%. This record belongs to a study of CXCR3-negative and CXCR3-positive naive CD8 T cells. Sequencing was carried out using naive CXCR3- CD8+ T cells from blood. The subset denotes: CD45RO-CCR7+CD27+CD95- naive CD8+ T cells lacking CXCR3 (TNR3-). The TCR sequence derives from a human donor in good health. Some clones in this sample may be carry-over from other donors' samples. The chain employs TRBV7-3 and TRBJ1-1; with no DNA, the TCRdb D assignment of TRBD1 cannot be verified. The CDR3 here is CASQGGGNTEAFF.